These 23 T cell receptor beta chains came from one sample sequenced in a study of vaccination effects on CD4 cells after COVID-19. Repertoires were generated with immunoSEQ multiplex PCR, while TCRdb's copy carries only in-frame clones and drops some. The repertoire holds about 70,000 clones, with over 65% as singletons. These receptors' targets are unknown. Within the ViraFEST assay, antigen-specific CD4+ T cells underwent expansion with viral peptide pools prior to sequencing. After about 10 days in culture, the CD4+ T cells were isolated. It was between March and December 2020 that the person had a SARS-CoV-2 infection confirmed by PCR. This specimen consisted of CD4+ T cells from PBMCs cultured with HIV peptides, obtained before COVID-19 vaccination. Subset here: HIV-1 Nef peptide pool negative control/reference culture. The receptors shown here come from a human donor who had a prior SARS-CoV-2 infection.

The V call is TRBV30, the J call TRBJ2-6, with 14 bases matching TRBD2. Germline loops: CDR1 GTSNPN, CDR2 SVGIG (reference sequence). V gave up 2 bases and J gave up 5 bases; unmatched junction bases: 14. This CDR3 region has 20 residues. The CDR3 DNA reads TGTGCCTGGAGTCCCAATACCGGACTAGCGGGGGGCCCCTGGGCCAACGTCCTGACTTTC. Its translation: CAWSPNTGLAGGPWANVLTF. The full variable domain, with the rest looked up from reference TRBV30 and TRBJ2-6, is SQTIHQWPATLVQPVGSPLSLECTVEGTSNPNLYWYRQAAGRGLQLLFYSVGIGQISSEVPQNLSASRPQDRQFILSSKKLLLSDSGFYLCAWSPNTGLAGGPWANVLTFGAGSRLTVL.

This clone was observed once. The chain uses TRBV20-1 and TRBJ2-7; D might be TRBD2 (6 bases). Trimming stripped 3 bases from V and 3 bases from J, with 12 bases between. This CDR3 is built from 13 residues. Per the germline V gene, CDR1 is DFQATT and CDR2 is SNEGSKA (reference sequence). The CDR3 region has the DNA TGCAGTGCTAGTTCAGGCGGGATCTACGAGCAGTACTTC. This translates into CSASSGGIYEQYF.

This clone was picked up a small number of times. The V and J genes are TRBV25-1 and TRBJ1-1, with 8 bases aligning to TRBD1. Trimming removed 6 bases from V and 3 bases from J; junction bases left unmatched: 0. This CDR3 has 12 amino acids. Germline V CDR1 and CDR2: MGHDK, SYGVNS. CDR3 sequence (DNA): TGTGCCAGCAGACAGGGGGACACTGAAGCTTTCTTT. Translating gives CASRQGDTEAFF.

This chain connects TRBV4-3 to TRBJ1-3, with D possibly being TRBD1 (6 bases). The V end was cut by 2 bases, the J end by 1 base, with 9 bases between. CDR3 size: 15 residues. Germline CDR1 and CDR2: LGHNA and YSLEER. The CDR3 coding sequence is TGCGCCAGCAGCCAACTACAGGGTTCTGGAAACACCATATATTTT. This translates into CASSQLQGSGNTIYF.

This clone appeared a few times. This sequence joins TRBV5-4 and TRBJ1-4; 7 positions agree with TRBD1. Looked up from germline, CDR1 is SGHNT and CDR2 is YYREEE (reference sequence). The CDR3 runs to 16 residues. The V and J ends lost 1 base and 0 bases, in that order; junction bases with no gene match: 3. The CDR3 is CASSLRDSPTNEKLFF. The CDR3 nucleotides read TGTGCCAGCAGCTTGAGGGACAGCCCAACTAATGAAAAACTGTTTTTT.

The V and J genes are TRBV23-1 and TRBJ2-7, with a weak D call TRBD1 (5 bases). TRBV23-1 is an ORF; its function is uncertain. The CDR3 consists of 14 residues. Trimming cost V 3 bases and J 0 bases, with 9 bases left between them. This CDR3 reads CASSQQGPSYEQYF. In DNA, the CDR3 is TGCGCCAGCAGTCAGCAGGGCCCCTCCTACGAGCAGTACTTC.

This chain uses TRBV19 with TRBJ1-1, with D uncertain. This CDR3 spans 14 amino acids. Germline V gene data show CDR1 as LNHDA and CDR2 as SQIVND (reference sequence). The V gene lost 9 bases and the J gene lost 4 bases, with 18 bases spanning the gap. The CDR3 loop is CASHTERWATEAFF. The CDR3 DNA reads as TGTGCCAGCCATACGGAGCGTTGGGCCACTGAAGCTTTCTTT.

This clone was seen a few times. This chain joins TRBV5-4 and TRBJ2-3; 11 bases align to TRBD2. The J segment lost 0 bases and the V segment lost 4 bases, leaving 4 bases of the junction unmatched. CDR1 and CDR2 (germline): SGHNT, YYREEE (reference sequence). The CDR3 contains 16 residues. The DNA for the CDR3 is TGTGCCAGCAGCATGGGGACTAGCGGCAGCACAGATACGCAGTATTTT. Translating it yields CASSMGTSGSTDTQYF.

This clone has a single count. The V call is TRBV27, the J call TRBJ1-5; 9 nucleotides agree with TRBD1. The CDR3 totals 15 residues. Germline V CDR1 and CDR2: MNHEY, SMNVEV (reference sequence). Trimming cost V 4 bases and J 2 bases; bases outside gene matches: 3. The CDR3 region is CASSSRQGGNQPQHF. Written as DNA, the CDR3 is TGTGCCAGCAGTTCCCGACAGGGGGGCAATCAGCCCCAGCATTTT.

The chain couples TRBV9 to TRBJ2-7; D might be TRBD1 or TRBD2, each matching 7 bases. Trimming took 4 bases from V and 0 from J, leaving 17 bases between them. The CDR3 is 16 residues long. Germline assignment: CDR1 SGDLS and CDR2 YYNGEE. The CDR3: CASSSGGGVSSYEQYF. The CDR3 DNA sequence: TGTGCCAGCAGCTCAGGGGGGGGCGTGAGCTCCTACGAGCAGTACTTC. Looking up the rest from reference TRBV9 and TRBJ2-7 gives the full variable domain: DSGVTQTPKHLITATGQRVTLRCSPRSGDLSVYWYQQSLDQGLQFLIQYYNGEERAKGNILERFSAQQFPDLHSELNLSSLELGDSALYFCASSSGGGVSSYEQYFGPGTRLTVT.

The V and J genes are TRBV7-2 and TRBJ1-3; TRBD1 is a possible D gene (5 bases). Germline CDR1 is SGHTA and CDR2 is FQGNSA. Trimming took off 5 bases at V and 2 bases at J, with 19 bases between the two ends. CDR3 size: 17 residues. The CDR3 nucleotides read TGTGCCAGCAGCCCTCCCGGTGGGGGAATTCCTGGAAACACCATATATTTT. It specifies CASSPPGGGIPGNTIYF.

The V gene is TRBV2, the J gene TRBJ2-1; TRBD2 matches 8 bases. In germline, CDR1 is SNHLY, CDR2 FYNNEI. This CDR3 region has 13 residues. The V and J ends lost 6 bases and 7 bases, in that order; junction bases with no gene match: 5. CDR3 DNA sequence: TGTGCCAGCAGGGGGGGACTAGGGAATGAGCAGTTCTTC. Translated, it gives CASRGGLGNEQFF.

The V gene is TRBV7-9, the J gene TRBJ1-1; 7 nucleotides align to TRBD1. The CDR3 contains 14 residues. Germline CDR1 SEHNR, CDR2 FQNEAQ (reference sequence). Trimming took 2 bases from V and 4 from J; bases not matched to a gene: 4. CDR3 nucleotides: TGTGCCAGCAGCTTAACGACAGGGACCACTGAAGCTTTCTTT. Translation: CASSLTTGTTEAFF.

The CDR3 reads CASSRGRERGQGDTQYF. For the CDR3, the DNA is TGTGCCAGCAGCAGGGGGAGGGAGCGGGGGCAAGGAGATACGCAGTATTTT. The chain combines TRBV11-3 with TRBJ2-3; 8 positions agree with TRBD2. The V and J ends lost 5 bases and 5 bases, in that order; junction bases with no gene match: 15. Germline V CDR1 and CDR2: SGHNT, YENEEA. The CDR3 loop spans 17 amino acids.

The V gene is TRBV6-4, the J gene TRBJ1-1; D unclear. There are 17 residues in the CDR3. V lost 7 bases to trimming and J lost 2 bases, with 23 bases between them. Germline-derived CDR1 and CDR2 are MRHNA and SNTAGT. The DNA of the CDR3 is TGTGCCAGCACGATACGTCGCAGGTGGGTTTGTAACACTGAAGCTTTCTTT. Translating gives CASTIRRRWVCNTEAFF.

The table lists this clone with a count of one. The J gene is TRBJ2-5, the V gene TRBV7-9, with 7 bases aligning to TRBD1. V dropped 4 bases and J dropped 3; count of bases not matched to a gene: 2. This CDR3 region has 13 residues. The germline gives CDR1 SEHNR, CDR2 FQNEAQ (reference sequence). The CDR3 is CASSSTGKETQYF. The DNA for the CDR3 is TGTGCCAGCAGCTCGACAGGGAAAGAGACCCAGTACTTC.

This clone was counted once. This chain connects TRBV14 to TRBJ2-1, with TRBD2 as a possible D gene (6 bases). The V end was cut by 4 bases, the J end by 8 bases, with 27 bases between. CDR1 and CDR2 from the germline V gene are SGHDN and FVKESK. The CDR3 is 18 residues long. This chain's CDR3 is CASSPPSRDFYSTDEQFF. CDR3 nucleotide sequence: TGTGCCAGCAGCCCACCAAGTCGGGACTTCTATTCAACCGATGAGCAGTTCTTC.

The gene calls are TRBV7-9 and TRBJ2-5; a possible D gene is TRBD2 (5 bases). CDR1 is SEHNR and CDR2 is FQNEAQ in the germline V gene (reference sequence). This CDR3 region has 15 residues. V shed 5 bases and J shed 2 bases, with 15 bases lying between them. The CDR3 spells CASSRRGRGQETQYF. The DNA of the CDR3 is TGTGCCAGCAGCCGACGCGGCCGGGGACAAGAGACCCAGTACTTC.

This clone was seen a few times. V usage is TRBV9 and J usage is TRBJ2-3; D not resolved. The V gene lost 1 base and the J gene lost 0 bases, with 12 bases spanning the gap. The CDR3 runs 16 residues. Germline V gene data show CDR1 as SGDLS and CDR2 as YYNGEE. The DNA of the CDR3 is TGTGCCAGCAGCGTACGACCAGCCTCTAGCACAGATACGCAGTATTTT. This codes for CASSVRPASSTDTQYF.

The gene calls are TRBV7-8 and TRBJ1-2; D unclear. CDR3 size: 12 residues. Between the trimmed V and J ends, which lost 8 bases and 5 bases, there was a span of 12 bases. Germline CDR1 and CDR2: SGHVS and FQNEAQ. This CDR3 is CASGVVGYGYTF. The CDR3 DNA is TGTGCCAGCGGGGTTGTAGGGTATGGCTACACCTTC.

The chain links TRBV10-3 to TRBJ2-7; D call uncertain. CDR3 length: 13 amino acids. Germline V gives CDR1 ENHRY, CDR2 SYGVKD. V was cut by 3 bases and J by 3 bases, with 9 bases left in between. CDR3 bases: TGTGCCATCAGTGACTTTAAGTTCTACGAGCAGTACTTC. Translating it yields CAISDFKFYEQYF.

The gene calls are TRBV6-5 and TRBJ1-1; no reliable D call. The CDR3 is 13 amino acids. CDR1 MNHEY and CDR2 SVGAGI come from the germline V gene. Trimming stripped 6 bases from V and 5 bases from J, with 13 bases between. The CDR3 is CASRFTSGTEAFF. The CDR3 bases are TGTGCCAGCAGGTTCACCTCGGGTACTGAAGCTTTCTTT.

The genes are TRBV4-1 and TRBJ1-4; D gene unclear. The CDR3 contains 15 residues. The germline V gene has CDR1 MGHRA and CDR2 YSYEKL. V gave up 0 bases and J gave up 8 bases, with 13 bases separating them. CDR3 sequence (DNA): TGCGCCAGCAGCCAAGAGCCATATAGGGAGGAAAAACTGTTTTTT. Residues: CASSQEPYREEKLFF.